One sample yielded the 27 T cell receptor beta chains listed below, sequenced in a study of T cells in Graves' hyperthyroidism and ophthalmopathy. RNA transcripts provided the source from which TCR beta CDR3 regions were amplified. RT-PCR in the first round (using the HTBI primer set) targeted the TCR CDR3. Via MiXCR, TCRdb re-called the multiplex PCR reads, giving one row per CDR3 protein. The sample yields 300,000 to 400,000 distinct CDR3 sequences, around 13% seen once. Specimen: blood. These receptors came from a woman aged 25 to 39 with Graves' ophthalmopathy.

This clonotype appeared many times. The J gene is TRBJ2-3, the V gene TRBV5-1; possibly TRBD2 for D (5 bases). The germline V gene encodes CDR1 SGHRS and CDR2 YFSETQ. CDR3 length: 18 amino acids. V dropped 6 bases and J dropped 7 bases, with 30 bases sitting between them. The CDR3 reads CASKREFFTRAAMYTQYF. The DNA of the CDR3 is TGCGCCAGCAAGCGAGAGTTTTTTACTAGGGCCGCAATGTATACGCAGTATTTT. The complete variable domain, with remaining parts taken from reference TRBV5-1 and TRBJ2-3, reads KAGVTQTPRYLIKTRGQQVTLSCSPISGHRSVSWYQQTPGQGLQFLFEYFSETQRNKGNFPGRFSGRQFSNSRSEMNVSTLELGDSALYLCASKREFFTRAAMYTQYFGPGTRLTVL.

This clonotype was observed at least ten times. J is TRBJ2-7 and V is TRBV30; D call uncertain. Trimming removed 1 base at V and 4 bases at J, with 8 bases between. The CDR3 is 12 residues long. Germline V gives CDR1 GTSNPN, CDR2 SVGIG (reference sequence). CDR3 coding DNA: TGTGCCTGGAGTGATAGGGCGTACGAGCAGTACTTC. Translating it yields CAWSDRAYEQYF.

The sample holds many counts of this clonotype. The V gene is TRBV11-2, the J gene TRBJ2-1; D is undetermined. This CDR3 contains 12 residues. CDR1 and CDR2 (germline): SGHAT, FQNNGV. Trimming removed 2 bases at V and 3 bases at J, with 2 bases between. The CDR3 is CASSLNYNEQFF. The CDR3 region has the DNA TGTGCCAGCAGCTTAAACTACAATGAGCAGTTCTTC. Together with reference TRBV11-2 and TRBJ2-1, the CDR3 gives the full variable domain: EAGVAQSPRYKIIEKRQSVAFWCNPISGHATLYWYQQILGQGPKLLIQFQNNGVVDDSQLPKDRFSAERLKGVDSTLKIQPAKLEDSAVYLCASSLNYNEQFFGPGTRLTVL.

This clonotype occurred many times. This rearrangement joins TRBV30 to TRBJ1-2; 9 bases are shared with TRBD1. The V segment lost 7 bases and the J segment 8 bases; nucleotides outside the gene matches: 8. Germline assignment: CDR1 GTSNPN and CDR2 SVGIG (reference sequence). This CDR3 contains 12 residues. The CDR3 DNA sequence: TGTGCCTCGACAGGGGGTTTATTGGGCTACACCTTC. Translating it yields CASTGGLLGYTF.

This clonotype was picked up many times. The chain has TRBV6-2 or TRBV6-3 and TRBJ1-2; 10 nucleotides align to TRBD1. Germline V gene sequence: CDR1 MNHEY, CDR2 SVGEGT. The CDR3 spans 13 residues. After removal of 5 bases from V and 6 bases from J, the junction contained 3 bases not matched to a gene. DNA of the CDR3: TGTGCCAGCAGTGGGGACAGGGGCAATGGCTACACCTTC. Its protein is CASSGDRGNGYTF.

This clonotype was counted ten times or more. This rearrangement joins TRBV20-1 to TRBJ2-3; D may match TRBD1 or TRBD2 (5 bases each). The germline V gene encodes CDR1 DFQATT and CDR2 SNEGSKA (reference sequence). V was trimmed by 3 bases and J by 2 bases, leaving 9 bases between them. This CDR3 spans 13 amino acids. In nucleotides, the CDR3 is TGCAGTGCTAGGGGGGTTGACACAGATACGCAGTATTTT. As protein: CSARGVDTDTQYF.

This clonotype was seen ten or more times. The genes are TRBV6-1 and TRBJ2-7; D unresolved. Trimming stripped 2 bases from V and 7 bases from J, with 15 bases between. Per germline, CDR1 MNHNS and CDR2 SASEGT. The CDR3 runs 14 residues. CDR3 loop: CASSEWATGLEQYF. CDR3 coding DNA: TGTGCCAGCAGTGAATGGGCCACCGGGCTGGAGCAGTACTTC.

This clonotype occurred many times. This rearrangement joins TRBV20-1 to TRBJ2-7, with D unresolved. The V gene lost 3 bases and the J gene lost 2 bases, with 14 bases spanning the gap. The CDR3 has 14 amino acids. CDR1 and CDR2 from the germline V gene are DFQATT and SNEGSKA (reference sequence). Written as DNA, the CDR3 is TGCAGTGCTAGTCCCGAAGAGTGGACCTACGAGCAGTACTTC. It is translated as CSASPEEWTYEQYF.

This clonotype appeared many times. V gene TRBV24-1 combines with J gene TRBJ1-2, with TRBD1 as a possible D gene (5 bases). V lost 4 bases to trimming and J lost 8 bases, with 16 bases between them. The CDR3 is 14 residues long. Germline CDR1 reads KGHDR; CDR2 reads SFDVKD. CDR3 in DNA: TGTGCCACCAGTGAGAACTGGGACTCTGCAGGCTACACCTTC. Its protein product is CATSENWDSAGYTF.

This clonotype was counted ten times or more. The V gene is TRBV3-1, the J gene TRBJ1-2, with 11 bases that match TRBD1. V was pared by 2 bases and J by 6 bases, with 14 bases of the junction left unmatched. The CDR3 runs 18 residues. Germline CDR1 LGHDT, CDR2 YNNKEL (reference sequence). DNA of the CDR3: TGTGCCAGCAGCCAAACTGGGGACAGGGGGACTTGGGGTAATGGCTACACCTTC. Encoded protein: CASSQTGDRGTWGNGYTF.

The chain couples TRBV10-3 to TRBJ2-5; possibly TRBD2 for D (5 bases). The CDR3 has 14 residues. Germline CDR1 and CDR2: ENHRY and SYGVKD. Trimming took 2 bases from V and 0 from J, leaving 7 bases between them. The CDR3 coding sequence is TGTGCCATCAGTGAGGGCGGGTACCAAGAGACCCAGTACTTC. This translates into CAISEGGYQETQYF.

This clonotype was found many times. V is TRBV20-1 and J is TRBJ2-1, with 7 bases matching TRBD2. The V gene end was trimmed by 8 bases and the J gene end by 3 bases; junction bases not matched to a gene: 16. The CDR3 sequence is 16 residues long. In germline, CDR1 is DFQATT, CDR2 SNEGSKA (reference sequence). CDR3 DNA: TGCAGTACTCCTGCCCCCAGCGGGGTATTCTACAATGAGCAGTTCTTC. Translation gives CSTPAPSGVFYNEQFF.

A few counts support this clonotype. This chain connects TRBV29-1 to TRBJ2-5; 15 bases line up with TRBD2. CDR3 length equals 15 residues. Per germline, CDR1 SQVTM and CDR2 ANQGSEA. The V segment lost 7 bases and the J segment 1 base; nucleotides outside the gene matches: 4. CDR3 in amino acids: CSARTSGGAQETQYF. The CDR3 DNA follows: TGCAGCGCCCGGACTAGCGGGGGGGCCCAAGAGACCCAGTACTTC.

This clonotype was counted between two and nine times. The chain links TRBV7-9 to TRBJ2-2, with 8 bases fitting TRBD1. This CDR3 region has 14 residues. Germline loops: CDR1 SEHNR, CDR2 FQNEAQ (reference sequence). The CDR3 region is CAAGGRVGTGELFF. CDR3 DNA sequence: TGTGCGGCAGGGGGCCGGGTCGGGACCGGGGAGCTGTTTTTT.

This clonotype was seen many times. The chain uses TRBV30 and TRBJ1-2; D remains ambiguous. CDR3 size: 13 residues. Deletions cut 4 bases from V and 8 bases from J, with 17 bases between. Per germline, CDR1 GTSNPN and CDR2 SVGIG (reference sequence). CDR3 nucleotides: TGTGCCTGGAAGGAGTTATCGAACGGCGGCTACACCTTC. This sequence encodes CAWKELSNGGYTF.

This clonotype was counted at least ten times. The chain recombines TRBV7-9 with TRBJ2-1; D gene unclear. The V end lost 3 bases, the J end lost 8 bases, and 8 bases lay between the germline ends. The germline gives CDR1 SEHNR, CDR2 FQNEAQ (reference sequence). The CDR3 extends over 12 amino acids. The CDR3: CASSFKRDEQFF. Written as DNA, the CDR3 is TGTGCCAGCAGCTTCAAGCGCGATGAGCAGTTCTTC.

The table lists this clonotype with a few counts. DNA for the CDR3: TGTGCCAGCAGTTTAGCAGACAGGGGGGCGGAGCAGTTCTTC. It is translated as CASSLADRGAEQFF. The V gene is TRBV27, the J gene TRBJ2-1; 9 bases agree with TRBD1. After removal of 2 bases from V and 10 bases from J, the junction contained 6 bases not matched to a gene. The V gene's germline CDR1 is MNHEY and CDR2 SMNVEV (reference sequence). The length of the CDR3 is 14 residues.

This clonotype was counted ten times or more. The V gene is TRBV30, the J gene TRBJ1-2; 7 nucleotides align to TRBD1. The germline CDR1 and CDR2 sequences are GTSNPN and SVGIG (reference sequence). The junction had 11 bases not matched to a gene; V was cut back by 0 bases and J by 4 bases. The CDR3 sequence is 16 residues long. The CDR3 DNA sequence: TGTGCCTGGAGTGTCCCCTGGAGGGGGCATGCCTATGGCTACACCTTC. Translated: CAWSVPWRGHAYGYTF.

The chain has TRBV6-1 and TRBJ2-3, with 7 bases matching TRBD1. The germline CDR1 and CDR2 sequences are MNHNS and SASEGT. Unmatched junction bases numbered 6, after V lost 5 bases and J lost 1 base. This CDR3 has 15 residues. CDR3 in amino acids: CASSKNRGRTDTQYF. The CDR3 coding sequence is TGTGCCAGCAGTAAGAACAGGGGACGCACAGATACGCAGTATTTT.

The table lists this clonotype with many counts. The genes are TRBV30 and TRBJ2-4, with D possibly being TRBD1 or TRBD2 (6 bases each). V dropped 0 bases and J dropped 1 base, with 7 bases sitting between them. The CDR3 is 14 amino acids. Per germline, CDR1 GTSNPN and CDR2 SVGIG (reference sequence). The DNA for the CDR3 is TGTGCCTGGAGTGTAGGGGGGGCCAAAAACATTCAGTACTTC. Residues: CAWSVGGAKNIQYF.

At least ten counts were recorded for this clonotype. This chain connects TRBV3-1 to TRBJ2-1; 7 positions match TRBD2. The germline V gene has CDR1 LGHDT and CDR2 YNNKEL (reference sequence). CDR3 length: 14 amino acids. Trimming removed 8 bases from V and 10 bases from J; junction bases left unmatched: 14. The CDR3 is CASAPLRGISEQFF. CDR3 nucleotide sequence: TGTGCCAGCGCCCCGTTGCGGGGGATCTCCGAGCAGTTCTTC.

This clonotype was recorded at least ten times. The rearrangement joins TRBV27 to TRBJ2-7; D not resolved. Between the trimmed V and J ends, which lost 5 bases and 5 bases, there was a span of 16 bases. Germline V gene data show CDR1 as MNHEY and CDR2 as SMNVEV (reference sequence). This CDR3 has 14 amino acids. The CDR3 spells CASSPRLNRNEQYF. CDR3 nucleotides: TGTGCCAGCAGTCCTCGGTTGAATCGCAACGAGCAGTACTTC.

The sample holds many counts of this clonotype. This chain joins TRBV28 and TRBJ1-5, with D tentatively TRBD1 (5 bases). The germline gives CDR1 MDHEN, CDR2 SYDVKM. The V and J ends lost 1 base and 9 bases respectively, with 19 bases between them. CDR3 length equals 16 residues. The CDR3 coding sequence is TGTGCCAGCAGTTTATTGGGGGGGACGGTCCGGCGGCCCCAGCATTTT. Its translation: CASSLLGGTVRRPQHF.

The chain joins TRBV25-1 to TRBJ2-2, with a possible D match to TRBD1 (6 bases). Germline V gene lookup returns CDR1 MGHDK and CDR2 SYGVNS. V lost 3 bases to trimming and J lost 6 bases, with 8 bases between them. CDR3 length: 13 residues. This CDR3 reads CASSDQGSGELFF. CDR3 sequence (DNA): TGTGCCAGCAGTGATCAGGGGTCCGGGGAGCTGTTTTTT. Based on the CDR3 plus reference TRBV25-1 and TRBJ2-2, the full variable domain is EADIYQTPRYLVIGTGKKITLECSQTMGHDKMYWYQQDPGMELHLIHYSYGVNSTEKGDLSSESTVSRIRTEHFPLTLESARPSHTSQYLCASSDQGSGELFFGEGSRLTVL.

The genes are TRBV6-1 and TRBJ1-6; D may be TRBD1 (6 bases). The V gene lost 2 bases and the J gene lost 6 bases, with 14 bases spanning the gap. CDR1 is MNHNS and CDR2 is SASEGT in the germline V gene. This CDR3 spans 16 amino acids. CDR3 protein: CASSERGGAANSPLHF. The CDR3 nucleotides are TGTGCCAGCAGTGAACGGGGGGGGGCGGCTAATTCACCCCTCCACTTT.

Regarding this clonotype: The junction departs from the called germline gene at one end, perhaps through a read error. The V call is TRBV20-1, the J call TRBJ1-5; D is possibly TRBD1 (6 bases). The CDR3 runs to 13 residues. Germline V gene sequence: CDR1 DFQATT, CDR2 SNEGSKA (reference sequence). Here the CDR3 reads CSASQGINQPRHF. The CDR3, as DNA: TGCAGTGCTTCACAGGGTATTAATCAGCCCCGGCATTTT.

In its sample, this clonotype was seen many times. The rearrangement joins TRBV7-2 to TRBJ1-2; tentatively, D is TRBD1 (5 bases). Trimming shortened V by 1 base and J by 8 bases, and 8 bases separated the two germline ends. Per germline, CDR1 SGHTA and CDR2 FQGNSA. This CDR3 contains 12 residues. This CDR3 reads CASSLEWDGYTF. The CDR3 nucleotides are TGTGCCAGCAGCTTAGAATGGGACGGCTACACCTTC. Full variable domain (remainder filled in from reference TRBV7-2 and TRBJ1-2): GAGVSQSPSNKVTEKGKDVELRCDPISGHTALYWYRQSLGQGLEFLIYFQGNSAPDKSGLPSDRFSAERTGGSVSTLTIQRTQQEDSAVYLCASSLEWDGYTFGSGTRLTVV.